The 30 T cell receptor beta chains below all came from one sample that was sequenced in a study of blood T cell repertoires in COVID-19. Profiled with immunoSEQ multiplex PCR; TCRdb holds only in-frame clones, not every one. Of 95,000 to 110,000 clones listed, 75% to 95% were seen once; the top ten hold roughly 1.2%. Sequencing input: peripheral blood. Receptor source: a woman aged 25 to 39 with acute or convalescent COVID-19.

The chain uses TRBV7-2 and TRBJ1-2; the D gene is possibly TRBD1 (6 bases). V lost 2 bases, J lost 6 bases, and 19 bases lay in between. Germline V gene sequence: CDR1 SGHTA, CDR2 FQGNSA. The CDR3 has 16 residues. The DNA for the CDR3 is TGTGCCAGCAGCTTAATTGATAGGGGGGGATATAATGGCTACACCTTC. Translated, it gives CASSLIDRGGYNGYTF.

The chain joins TRBV7-2 to TRBJ1-5, with D unclear. This CDR3 comprises 14 residues. The V gene's germline CDR1 is SGHTA and CDR2 FQGNSA. V lost 5 bases, J lost 5 bases, and 13 bases lay in between. CDR3 nucleotide sequence: TGTGCCAGCAGCCAGGACCGGCGGGATCAGCCCCAGCATTTT. Protein: CASSQDRRDQPQHF.

This clone was observed once. This sequence joins TRBV4-3 and TRBJ1-6, with 10 bases lining up with TRBD1. Germline CDR1 and CDR2: LGHNA and YSLEER. V dropped 4 bases and J dropped 7; count of bases not matched to a gene: 19. The CDR3 loop spans 20 amino acids. The DNA for the CDR3 is TGCGCCAGCAGCCGAGGGTATCTTGGGACAGGGGTAGTTAGCAATTCACCCCTCCACTTT. Protein sequence: CASSRGYLGTGVVSNSPLHF.

The chain joins TRBV7-9 to TRBJ1-5; tentative D call: TRBD1 (5 bases). CDR1 and CDR2 (germline): SEHNR, FQNEAQ (reference sequence). The V gene lost 5 bases and the J gene lost 0 bases, with 11 bases spanning the gap. The CDR3 has 15 amino acids. DNA of the CDR3: TGTGCCAGCAGCCTGGGGGGAAGTAGCAATCAGCCCCAGCATTTT. Protein sequence: CASSLGGSSNQPQHF.

V and J are TRBV3-1 (or the pseudogene TRBV3-2) and TRBJ1-2; D unclear. The germline V and J ends were trimmed by 8 bases and 7 bases, with 14 bases remaining between them. The germline gives CDR1 LGHDT, CDR2 YNNKEL (reference sequence). The CDR3 runs 12 residues. This CDR3 is CASANDRVGYTF. The CDR3 coding sequence is TGTGCCAGCGCAAACGATCGGGTTGGCTACACCTTC.

Written as DNA, the CDR3 is TGCGCCAGCAGCCTGATGACAGGCTTTGAAAAACTGTTTTTT. It translates to CASSLMTGFEKLFF. V usage is TRBV5-1 and J usage is TRBJ1-4; D possibly corresponds to TRBD1 (6 bases). The CDR3 runs 14 residues. Trimming removed 4 bases at V and 7 bases at J, with 14 bases between. Germline V CDR1 and CDR2: SGHRS, YFSETQ.

The sample holds a few counts of this clone. The J gene is TRBJ2-7, the V gene TRBV10-3; 9 nucleotides line up with TRBD1. The junction had 1 base not matched to a gene; V was cut back by 6 bases and J by 4 bases. CDR3 length equals 12 residues. The V gene's germline CDR1 is ENHRY and CDR2 SYGVKD. The CDR3: CAISGQGYEQYF. In nucleotides, the CDR3 is TGTGCCATCAGCGGACAGGGGTACGAGCAGTACTTC.

The rearrangement uses TRBV28 and TRBJ1-1; 10 bases match TRBD1. V lost 5 bases to trimming and J lost 8 bases; unmatched junction nucleotides: 11. This CDR3 comprises 15 residues. Per the germline V gene, CDR1 is MDHEN and CDR2 is SYDVKM. CDR3 protein: CASSETGGREWEAFF. Written as DNA, the CDR3 is TGTGCCAGCAGTGAGACAGGGGGCCGGGAATGGGAAGCTTTCTTT.

This chain joins TRBV7-2 and TRBJ2-3; 15 bases map to TRBD2. The germline gives CDR1 SGHTA, CDR2 FQGNSA. Losses at the gene ends were 5 bases for V and 4 bases for J; bases not matched to a gene: 4. The CDR3 length is 16 residues. CDR3 protein: CASSRTSGGAADTQYF. The DNA for the CDR3 is TGTGCCAGCAGCAGGACTAGCGGGGGGGCCGCAGATACGCAGTATTTT.

This clone came up a few times. This sequence joins TRBV6-5 and TRBJ1-2, with a possible D match to TRBD1 (5 bases). V lost 2 bases and J lost 8, with 12 bases in between. This CDR3 spans 13 amino acids. CDR1 and CDR2 (germline): MNHEY, SVGAGI. The DNA for the CDR3 is TGTGCCAGCAGTTACGGGGGACTGAGGGGCTACACCTTC. It codes for CASSYGGLRGYTF.

This sequence joins TRBV24-1 and TRBJ2-3; tentatively, D is TRBD2 (6 bases). V was shortened by 5 bases and J by 0 bases, with 17 bases between the two germline ends. In germline, CDR1 is KGHDR, CDR2 SFDVKD. This CDR3 is built from 17 residues. The CDR3 DNA reads TGTGCCACCAGTGGACTTTATAGCGGAACTAGCACAGATACGCAGTATTTT. This sequence encodes CATSGLYSGTSTDTQYF.

In its sample, this clone was seen once. The chain uses TRBV5-1 and TRBJ2-3; 7 bases are shared with TRBD1. The V segment lost 4 bases and the J segment 1 base; nucleotides outside the gene matches: 6. Germline CDR1 SGHRS, CDR2 YFSETQ. This CDR3 is built from 15 residues. The CDR3 protein is CASSADRSRTDTQYF. CDR3 bases: TGCGCCAGCAGCGCGGACAGGTCCCGCACAGATACGCAGTATTTT.

The rearrangement links TRBV7-3 to TRBJ2-5, with a tentative D call TRBD2 (5 bases). This CDR3 contains 15 residues. V was cut by 2 bases and J by 3 bases, with 13 bases left in between. From germline, CDR1 is SGHTA and CDR2 FQGTGA. The CDR3 is CASSLGSGYKETQYF. Written as DNA, the CDR3 is TGTGCCAGCAGCTTAGGCTCGGGGTACAAAGAGACCCAGTACTTC.

CDR3: CAISGGQGVGYTF. The CDR3 region has the DNA TGTGCCATCAGTGGGGGACAGGGAGTCGGCTACACCTTC. V is TRBV10-3 and J is TRBJ1-2; 9 bases agree with TRBD1. Germline values: CDR1 ENHRY, CDR2 SYGVKD. The CDR3 has 13 residues. V lost 4 bases to trimming and J lost 8 bases; unmatched junction nucleotides: 5.

This chain uses TRBV20-1 with TRBJ1-1; D is unresolved. CDR1 is DFQATT, CDR2 SNEGSKA, per germline (reference sequence). The CDR3 runs to 11 residues. V was cut by 0 bases and J by 11 bases, with 10 bases left in between. The CDR3: CSARDRGWAFF. The CDR3 coding sequence is TGCAGTGCTAGAGATCGGGGATGGGCTTTCTTT.

The chain employs TRBV4-3 and TRBJ1-6; D not resolved. The CDR3 totals 13 residues. V lost 4 bases, J lost 6 bases, and 7 bases lay in between. Germline lookup yields CDR1 LGHNA and CDR2 YSLEER. As DNA, the CDR3 is TGCGCCAGCAGCCCCCCCGGTAATTCACCCCTCCACTTT. Translation gives CASSPPGNSPLHF.

This clone has ten or more counts. J is TRBJ2-1 and V is TRBV9; 12 nucleotides align to TRBD1. CDR3 length: 17 residues. J gave up 8 bases and V 2 bases, and 11 bases lay outside the gene matches. Germline V gene lookup returns CDR1 SGDLS and CDR2 YYNGEE. The CDR3 nucleotides read TGTGCCAGCAGCGTGCGATCCGGGACAGGGGGCAGGGATGAGCAGTTCTTC. As protein: CASSVRSGTGGRDEQFF.

The chain is built from TRBV6-2 or TRBV6-3 and TRBJ1-2; 12 bases fit TRBD1. Germline V CDR1 and CDR2: MNHEY, SVGEGT. The V segment lost 2 bases and the J segment 6 bases; nucleotides outside the gene matches: 7. The CDR3 loop spans 16 amino acids. The CDR3 bases are TGTGCCAGCAGTTACGGGATGGGACAGGGGGCGCATGGCTACACCTTC. Translation: CASSYGMGQGAHGYTF.

The rearrangement joins TRBV14 to TRBJ1-1; D is unclear. The CDR3 contains 14 residues. The germline gives CDR1 SGHDN, CDR2 FVKESK. V gave up 6 bases and J gave up 3 bases, with 14 bases separating them. The CDR3 sequence: CASSIGGLYTEAFF. CDR3 sequence (DNA): TGTGCCAGCAGTATAGGCGGCTTATACACTGAAGCTTTCTTT. The full variable domain, in which reference TRBV14 and TRBJ1-1 provide the parts outside the CDR3, is EAGVTQFPSHSVIEKGQTVTLRCDPISGHDNLYWYRRVMGKEIKFLLHFVKESKQDESGMPNNRFLAERTGGTYSTLKVQPAELEDSGVYFCASSIGGLYTEAFFGQGTRLTVV.

This clone was seen only once. The chain uses TRBV7-2 and TRBJ1-5; maybe TRBD1 (6 bases). CDR1 is SGHTA, CDR2 FQGNSA, per germline. This CDR3 is 13 amino acids long. The ends were cut back, 10 bases at V and 7 bases at J, with 17 bases in the middle. DNA of the CDR3: TGTGCCACCTCGATCAGGGGAGAGCAGCCCCAGCATTTT. This gives the protein CATSIRGEQPQHF.

The rearrangement joins TRBV6-2 or TRBV6-3 to TRBJ1-4; 7 positions agree with TRBD1. With V trimmed by 2 bases and J by 16 bases, 10 bases remained unmatched. The CDR3 runs to 13 residues. The V gene's germline CDR1 is MNHEY and CDR2 SVGEGT. The CDR3, as DNA: TGTGCCAGCAGTTACGGTCCAGGGGGGATCACGTTTTTT. It encodes CASSYGPGGITFF.

The CDR3 loop reads CASSEMVAGVSEQYF. The CDR3 DNA reads TGTGCCAGCAGTGAAATGGTAGCGGGAGTGTCCGAGCAGTACTTC. This chain uses TRBV2 with TRBJ2-7; 9 positions agree with TRBD2. V lost 2 bases and J lost 6; bases outside the gene matches: 8. The CDR3 is made up of 15 amino acids. Germline-derived CDR1 and CDR2 are SNHLY and FYNNEI.

V usage is TRBV27 and J usage is TRBJ1-1; D gene unclear. The CDR3 is made up of 13 amino acids. Germline V gene lookup returns CDR1 MNHEY and CDR2 SMNVEV (reference sequence). Trimming cost V 8 bases and J 6 bases, with 16 bases left between them. CDR3 amino acids: CASAIDGQAEAFF. CDR3 sequence (DNA): TGTGCCAGCGCAATTGATGGGCAGGCTGAAGCTTTCTTT.

The CDR3 loop reads CASSLGRVQGSPLHF. The CDR3 bases are TGTGCCAGCAGCTTGGGTAGGGTCCAGGGGTCACCCCTCCACTTT. V gene TRBV7-6 combines with J gene TRBJ1-6; TRBD1 might be the D (6 bases). V was pared by 3 bases and J by 10 bases, with 16 bases between. CDR3 length: 15 residues. Per the germline V gene, CDR1 is SGHVS and CDR2 is FNYEAQ. Full variable domain (missing parts from reference TRBV7-6 and TRBJ1-6): GAGVSQSPRYKVTKRGQDVALRCDPISGHVSLYWYRQALGQGPEFLTYFNYEAQQDKSGLPNDRFSAERPEGSISTLTIQRTEQRDSAMYRCASSLGRVQGSPLHFGNGTRLTVT.

The gene calls are TRBV5-1 and TRBJ2-3; 10 bases are a match to TRBD2. Trimming took 7 bases from V and 0 from J; bases not matched to a gene: 2. This CDR3 has 14 amino acids. Germline CDR1 reads SGHRS; CDR2 reads YFSETQ. Here the CDR3 reads CASHSGGSTDTQYF. The CDR3, as DNA: TGCGCCAGCCATAGCGGGGGGAGCACAGATACGCAGTATTTT.

The genes are TRBV7-2 and TRBJ2-7, with 8 bases aligning to TRBD2. Germline CDR1 SGHTA, CDR2 FQGNSA. V lost 5 bases and J lost 3; bases outside the gene matches: 9. The CDR3 has 15 amino acids. CDR3 sequence reads: CASSPRAGAGYEQYF. Written as DNA, the CDR3 is TGTGCCAGCAGCCCGCGAGCGGGAGCGGGCTACGAGCAGTACTTC.

The V and J genes are TRBV7-3 and TRBJ2-1; 7 nucleotides agree with TRBD1. The germline V gene has CDR1 SGHTA and CDR2 FQGTGA. The length of the CDR3 is 16 residues. V lost 5 bases to trimming and J lost 4 bases; unmatched junction nucleotides: 11. The CDR3 reads CASSTQTGIRYNEQFF. The CDR3 DNA reads TGTGCCAGCAGCACCCAGACAGGGATCAGGTACAATGAGCAGTTCTTC.

Only one count was recorded for this clone. V gene TRBV5-4 combines with J gene TRBJ1-2; TRBD1 is a possible D gene (6 bases). V was cut by 3 bases and J by 4 bases, with 13 bases left in between. CDR1 is SGHNT, CDR2 YYREEE, per germline (reference sequence). The CDR3 is 14 amino acids. This chain's CDR3 is CASSWTAESYGYTF. CDR3 nucleotides: TGTGCCAGCAGCTGGACAGCCGAAAGCTATGGCTACACCTTC. Filled out from reference TRBV5-4 and TRBJ1-2, the complete variable domain reads ETGVTQSPTHLIKTRGQQVTLRCSSQSGHNTVSWYQQALGQGPQFIFQYYREEENGRGNFPPRFSGLQFPNYSSELNVNALELDDSALYLCASSWTAESYGYTFGSGTRLTVV.

This sequence joins TRBV19 and TRBJ2-7; D possibly corresponds to TRBD1 (6 bases). V was cut by 4 bases and J by 1 base, with 14 bases left in between. The V gene's germline CDR1 is LNHDA and CDR2 SQIVND (reference sequence). This CDR3 is 15 amino acids long. CDR3 bases: TGTGCCAGTAGTAACGAGGACAGCCTATCCTACGAGCAGTACTTC. It is translated as CASSNEDSLSYEQYF.

The V and J genes are TRBV2 and TRBJ2-6, with D unclear. Trimming took off 4 bases at V and 0 bases at J, with 4 bases between the two ends. Germline CDR1 and CDR2: SNHLY and FYNNEI. This CDR3 comprises 14 residues. This chain's CDR3 is CASSGLSGANVLTF. Written as DNA, the CDR3 is TGTGCCAGCAGTGGGCTCTCTGGGGCCAACGTCCTGACTTTC.